A selection of T cell receptor beta chains follows, all from one sample in a study of PD-L1 blockade in urothelial cancer. Method: immunoSEQ multiplex PCR; TCRdb's copy keeps in-frame clones and lacks some. This table has approximately 90,000 clones, roughly 84% appearing once. Sequences were derived from PBMCs, sampled around atezolizumab (anti-PD-L1) treatment. Receptors originate from a man aged 60-69 years with urothelial cancer. Each CDR3 is given with its conserved first and last residue. Each record gives: D gene, J gene, V gene, clone size, CDR3 DNA, CDR3 protein. D genes are given only for firm matches. The size of a clone is reported for some rows only, either as once, few or many, or as a class for expanded clones.

-,TRBJ1-5,TRBV28,few,TGTGCCAGCAGTTTTTCTTTCAGCAATCAGCCCCAGCATTTT,CASSFSFSNQPQHF
TRBD1,TRBJ2-7,TRBV29-1,-,TGCAGCGTTGAAGTCAGGGGGCCTTCCTACGAGCAGTACTTC,CSVEVRGPSYEQYF
TRBD1,TRBJ1-1,TRBV5-1,-,TGCGCCAGCAGCTTGCTAGGGACAGGGCTCCAGGCTGAAGCTTTCTTT,CASSLLGTGLQAEAFF
TRBD2,TRBJ2-1,TRBV6-5,-,TGTGCCAGCAGCACCTGGCGGGAGGGTCACAATGAGCAGTTCTTC,CASSTWREGHNEQFF
-,TRBJ1-5,TRBV10-2,-,TGCGCCAGCAGGGGGCTTAGCAATCAGCCCCAGCATTTT,CASRGLSNQPQHF
TRBD2,TRBJ2-2,TRBV2,-,TGTGCCAGCAGTTTTAGCGGGGCGAACACCGGGGAGCTGTTTTTT,CASSFSGANTGELFF
-,TRBJ2-7,TRBV10-2,-,TGCGCCAGCGCCAGGTCCTACGAGCAGTACTTC,CASARSYEQYF
TRBD1,TRBJ2-3,TRBV29-1,-,TGCAGCGTTGTCTCAGGGGGCTACGCAGATACGCAGTATTTT,CSVVSGGYADTQYF
TRBD1,TRBJ2-1,TRBV5-1,-,TGCGCCAGCAGCTTGGAAGGGACAGGAGCCCGTAATGAGCAGTTCTTC,CASSLEGTGARNEQFF
-,TRBJ2-7,TRBV18,-,TGTGCCAGCTCAGCAACACCAGGGGGGTACGAGCAGTACTTC,CASSATPGGYEQYF
-,TRBJ1-3,TRBV5-8,-,TGTGCCAGCAGCTTGATCGTTAAGACGGGGACTCGAAACACCATATATTTT,CASSLIVKTGTRNTIYF
-,TRBJ2-2,TRBV10-1,-,TGCGCCAGCAGTGAGTCCGGGACCGGGGAGCTGTTTTTT,CASSESGTGELFF
TRBD1,TRBJ1-5,TRBV5-6,-,TGTGCCAGCAGCGCCGGGACAGGGAGGACTCAGCCCCAGCATTTT,CASSAGTGRTQPQHF
-,TRBJ2-3,TRBV5-4,once,TGTGCCAGCAGCTTGGTAGCGGAAGATACGCAGTATTTT,CASSLVAEDTQYF
TRBD2,TRBJ2-5,TRBV13,-,TGTGCCAGCAGCTTCTGGAGTGAAGCGGGGGGCCAAGAGACCCAGTACTTC,CASSFWSEAGGQETQYF
TRBD2,TRBJ2-3,TRBV10-3,-,TGTGCCATCAGTGACCCGGGACTACCCCAGGCAGATACGCAGTATTTT,CAISDPGLPQADTQYF
TRBD1,TRBJ1-2,TRBV5-6,-,TGTGCCAGCAGCATACCTAGCGACAGGGACCTACTTGGGGGCTACACCTTC,CASSIPSDRDLLGGYTF
-,TRBJ1-1,TRBV30,-,TGTGCCTGGAGTGTACAGGCATGGTTCACTGAAGCTTTCTTT,CAWSVQAWFTEAFF
TRBD1,TRBJ1-2,TRBV27,-,TGTGCCAGCAGTTTATACCCCGTCCAGGGACAGGCCTCAGGGGGCTACACCTTC,CASSLYPVQGQASGGYTF
TRBD1,TRBJ2-5,TRBV7-7,-,TGTGCTAGCACAGGGGGTGAGACCCAGTACTTC,CASTGGETQYF
TRBD2,TRBJ2-1,TRBV7-2,-,TGTGCCAGCAGCTCTAGCGGGAGTGTCAGGCTGATGGGGAATGAGCAGTTCTTC,CASSSSGSVRLMGNEQFF